The clone carrying this T cell receptor (beta chain) was seen only a few times. Germline-derived CDR1 and CDR2 are MGHRA and YSYEKL. The CDR3 extends over 16 amino acids. With V trimmed by 0 bases and J by 4 bases, 8 bases remained unmatched. These data belong to a study of blood T cell repertoires in COVID-19. Study-level information: There were acute and convalescent COVID-19 samples, and they came from the United States, Italy and Spain. T cells, B-cell-depleted T cells, or PBMCs supplied cDNA or gDNA.

As handled by the study authors: It was from reference gene primer amplification that nucleated cell counts were estimated. Using immunoSEQ multiplex PCR, the repertoire was profiled, and TCRdb retains in-frame clones only, with some absent. V, J and clone size are those of that table, while D and trimming were read from the DNA. The data show some 100,000 clones, roughly 82% seen once. The gene calls are TRBV4-1 and TRBJ1-1, with 7 positions matching TRBD1. Material for sequencing was peripheral blood. This TCR came from a man aged 50-59 years with active or convalescent COVID-19. CDR3 sequence (DNA): TGCGCCAGCAGCCAAGAAATAGGGGGCGCGTCCACTGAAGCTTTCTTT. This encodes CASSQEIGGASTEAFF.